Below are 6 T cell receptor beta chains sequenced from a single sample in a study of blood T cell repertoires in COVID-19. Measured with immunoSEQ multiplex PCR; TCRdb has only the in-frame clones, and not every one. Counted here are some 330,000 clones, around 86% occurring once; the ten biggest clones make up about 5.4%. The sequenced sample consisted of PBMCs or T cells enriched from blood (not recorded which). The receptor set was obtained from a woman aged 50 to 60 who had recovered from COVID-19.

V is TRBV5-4 and J is TRBJ2-5; tentative D call: TRBD1 (6 bases). The ends were cut back, 4 bases at V and 3 bases at J, with 13 bases in the middle. Germline CDR1 and CDR2: SGHNT and YYREEE (reference sequence). The CDR3 covers 14 residues. CDR3 in DNA: TGTGCCAGCAGCATACAGGGTCGCGAAGAGACCCAGTACTTC. It codes for CASSIQGREETQYF. Variable domain in full (rest from reference TRBV5-4 and TRBJ2-5): ETGVTQSPTHLIKTRGQQVTLRCSSQSGHNTVSWYQQALGQGPQFIFQYYREEENGRGNFPPRFSGLQFPNYSSELNVNALELDDSALYLCASSIQGREETQYFGPGTRLLVL.

The V gene is TRBV6-5, the J gene TRBJ1-5; D remains unclear. The V gene's germline CDR1 is MNHEY and CDR2 SVGAGI. The CDR3 is made up of 16 amino acids. Trimming pared 4 bases from V and 6 bases from J, leaving 19 bases between. CDR3 DNA: TGTGCCAGCAGTTTCCTCCCCAGGCCCGGAGGTCAGCCCCAGCATTTT. This gives the protein CASSFLPRPGGQPQHF.

The chain couples TRBV12-3 or TRBV12-4 to TRBJ1-2; no clear D gene. Trimming shortened V by 2 bases and J by 8 bases, and 12 bases separated the two germline ends. The CDR3 is 13 residues long. CDR3: CASSLSLAFGYTF. CDR3 DNA: TGTGCCAGCAGTTTAAGTTTAGCATTCGGCTACACCTTC.

This chain connects TRBV7-2 to TRBJ2-1, with D perhaps TRBD1 (6 bases). Germline lookup yields CDR1 SGHTA and CDR2 FQGNSA. The CDR3 extends over 15 amino acids. V lost 5 bases, J lost 0 bases, and 11 bases lay in between. The CDR3 is CASSQDSSSYNEQFF. The CDR3 DNA reads as TGTGCCAGCAGCCAGGACAGTTCCTCCTACAATGAGCAGTTCTTC.

The chain has TRBV24-1 and TRBJ1-1; no reliable D call. The V gene's germline CDR1 is KGHDR and CDR2 SFDVKD. Deletions cut 6 bases from V and 0 bases from J, with 13 bases between. This CDR3 is 15 amino acids long. The CDR3 here is CATSLAANLNTEAFF. Here the CDR3 DNA reads TGTGCCACCAGTCTGGCCGCCAACCTGAACACTGAAGCTTTCTTT.

On this clone itself: This CDR3 is also generated by other DNA sequences in the sample. This chain uses TRBV5-4 with TRBJ2-2; D unclear. V lost 1 base, J lost 1 base, and 5 bases lay in between. This CDR3 region has 14 residues. The germline V gene encodes CDR1 SGHNT and CDR2 YYREEE (reference sequence). The CDR3 loop reads CASSLTGNTGELFF. Written as DNA, the CDR3 is TGTGCCAGCAGCTTGACGGGGAACACCGGGGAGCTGTTTTTT.